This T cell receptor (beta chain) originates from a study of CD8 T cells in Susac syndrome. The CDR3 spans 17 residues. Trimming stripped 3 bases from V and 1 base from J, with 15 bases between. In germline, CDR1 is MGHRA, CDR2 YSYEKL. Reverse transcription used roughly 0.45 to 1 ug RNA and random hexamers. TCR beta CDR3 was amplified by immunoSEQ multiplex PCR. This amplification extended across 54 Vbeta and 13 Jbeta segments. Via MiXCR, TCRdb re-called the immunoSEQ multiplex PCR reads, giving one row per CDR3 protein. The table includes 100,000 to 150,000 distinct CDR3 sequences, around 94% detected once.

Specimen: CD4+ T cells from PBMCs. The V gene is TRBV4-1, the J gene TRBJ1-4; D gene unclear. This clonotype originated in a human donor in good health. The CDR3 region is CASSQRLWRVTNEKLFF. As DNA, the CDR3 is TGCGCCAGCAGCCAGAGGCTTTGGAGGGTAACTAATGAAAAACTGTTTTTT.